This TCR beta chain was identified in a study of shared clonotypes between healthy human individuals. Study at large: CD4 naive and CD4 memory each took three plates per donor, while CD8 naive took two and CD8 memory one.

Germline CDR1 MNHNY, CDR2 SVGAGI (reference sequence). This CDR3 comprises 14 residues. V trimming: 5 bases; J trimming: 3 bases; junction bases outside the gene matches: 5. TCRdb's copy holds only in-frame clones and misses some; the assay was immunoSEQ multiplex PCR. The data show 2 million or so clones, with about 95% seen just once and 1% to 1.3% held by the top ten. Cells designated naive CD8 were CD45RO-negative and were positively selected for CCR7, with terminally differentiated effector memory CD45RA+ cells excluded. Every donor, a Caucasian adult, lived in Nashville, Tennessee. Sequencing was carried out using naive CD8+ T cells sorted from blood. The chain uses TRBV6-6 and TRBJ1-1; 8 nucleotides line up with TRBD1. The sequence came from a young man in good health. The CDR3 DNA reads TGTGCCAGCAGTCTGACAGGGGTCGACACTGAAGCTTTCTTT. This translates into CASSLTGVDTEAFF.